This record concerns one T cell receptor (beta chain) sequence. The antigen is unknown. These data originate in a study of blood T cells in healthy people across ages. Study findings and constraints: When one million T cells were used, diversity estimates were thought to be underestimates. Donor CMV status was unknown, possibly confounding expanded clonotype changes.

The V gene's germline CDR1 is MNHEY and CDR2 SVGAGI. This CDR3 has 13 amino acids. V lost 0 bases and J 6 bases, leaving 9 bases between the germline ends. Isolated per sample were at least 6 million PBMCs. The use of a sample-barcoded 5' primer and a J-beta primer mix characterized a second PCR of about 7 to 12 cycles. Every molecule of cDNA carried a tag from a template-switch adaptor with 12 random nucleotides. TCRdb reanalysed the 5' RACE reads using MiXCR and keeps one entry per CDR3 protein. Among 1.5 million or so distinct CDR3 sequences listed, approximately 42% were seen once. This clonotype originated in a woman aged 18-30 years in good health. The specimen sequenced was blood. The rearrangement uses TRBV6-5 and TRBJ2-7; D is undetermined. CDR3 residues: CASSYSKKAEQYF. CDR3 nucleotides: TGTGCCAGCAGTTACTCGAAAAAGGCCGAGCAGTACTTC.